Reported below is one T cell receptor beta chain. The target antigen is unknown. The TCR library protocol was used to attach unique molecular identifiers. These identifiers were attached to individual cDNA molecules. One entry per CDR3 protein, called by TCRdb with MiXCR from the 5' RACE reads. The table lists approximately 50,000 distinct CDR3 sequences, approximately 8.4% of them singletons. V shed 8 bases, J shed 5 bases, and the junction held 6 bases outside the gene matches. Germline CDR1 reads MNHNY; CDR2 reads SVGAGI (reference sequence). The length of the CDR3 is 14 residues. This sample was taken from a study of early T cells in non-severe SARS-CoV-2 infection. Across the study: The sequenced material was bulk RNA from unsorted whole blood, and its chains were unpaired.

Study-level points and caveats: CD4 and private specificities were missed by VDJdb matching, which favored anti-spike CD8 responses.

This chain joins TRBV6-6 and TRBJ2-1, with 10 bases matching TRBD2. Sequencing input: whole blood. The source is an adult who was a healthcare worker with PCR-confirmed SARS-CoV-2 infection or an uninfected control (not recorded which). As DNA, the CDR3 is TGTGCCAGCCTGAGGACTAGCGGAAACAATGAGCAGTTCTTC. Amino acids: CASLRTSGNNEQFF.